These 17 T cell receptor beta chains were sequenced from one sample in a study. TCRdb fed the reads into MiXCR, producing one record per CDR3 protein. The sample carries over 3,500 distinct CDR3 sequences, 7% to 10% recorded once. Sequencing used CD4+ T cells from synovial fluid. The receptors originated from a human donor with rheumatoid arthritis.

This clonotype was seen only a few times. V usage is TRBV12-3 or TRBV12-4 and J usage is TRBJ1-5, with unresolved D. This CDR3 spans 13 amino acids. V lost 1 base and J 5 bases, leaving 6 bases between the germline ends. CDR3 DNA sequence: TGTGCCAGCAGTTTAGGTGTGGATCAGCCCCAGCATTTT. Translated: CASSLGVDQPQHF.

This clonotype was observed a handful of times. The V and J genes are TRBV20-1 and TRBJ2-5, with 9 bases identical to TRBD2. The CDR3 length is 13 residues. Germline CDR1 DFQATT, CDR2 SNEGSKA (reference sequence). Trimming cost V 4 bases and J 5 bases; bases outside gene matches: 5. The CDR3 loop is CSAISGRSETQYF. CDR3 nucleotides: TGCAGTGCTATTAGCGGGAGATCCGAGACCCAGTACTTC.

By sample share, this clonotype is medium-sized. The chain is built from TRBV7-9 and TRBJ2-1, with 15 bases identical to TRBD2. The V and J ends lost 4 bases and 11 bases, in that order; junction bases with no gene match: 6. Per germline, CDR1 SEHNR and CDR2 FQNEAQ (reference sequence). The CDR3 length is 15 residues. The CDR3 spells CASSSGLAGGGKQFF. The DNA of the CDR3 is TGTGCCAGCAGCTCGGGACTAGCGGGAGGCGGAAAGCAGTTCTTC.

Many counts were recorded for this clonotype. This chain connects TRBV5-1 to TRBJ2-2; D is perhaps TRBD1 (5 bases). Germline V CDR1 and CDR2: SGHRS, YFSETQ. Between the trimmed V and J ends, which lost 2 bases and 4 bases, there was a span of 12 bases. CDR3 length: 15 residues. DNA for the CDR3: TGCGCCAGCAGCTTCGGACACTGGGGCACCGGGGAGCTGTTTTTT. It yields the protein CASSFGHWGTGELFF.

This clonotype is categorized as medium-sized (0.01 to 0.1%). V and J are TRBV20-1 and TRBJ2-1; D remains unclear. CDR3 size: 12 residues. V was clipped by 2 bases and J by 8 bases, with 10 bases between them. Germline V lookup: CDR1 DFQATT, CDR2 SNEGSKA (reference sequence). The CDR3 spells CSARKSRDEQFF. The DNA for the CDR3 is TGCAGTGCTAGAAAGAGTCGCGATGAGCAGTTCTTC.

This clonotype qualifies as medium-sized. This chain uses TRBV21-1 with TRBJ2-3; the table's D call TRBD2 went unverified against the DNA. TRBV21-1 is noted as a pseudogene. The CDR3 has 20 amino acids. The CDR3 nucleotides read TGTGCCAGCAGCAAAGTTGGAGGGTGGCCCGGCTCACCCCCCACAGATACGCAGTATTTT. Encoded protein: CASSKVGGWPGSPPTDTQYF.

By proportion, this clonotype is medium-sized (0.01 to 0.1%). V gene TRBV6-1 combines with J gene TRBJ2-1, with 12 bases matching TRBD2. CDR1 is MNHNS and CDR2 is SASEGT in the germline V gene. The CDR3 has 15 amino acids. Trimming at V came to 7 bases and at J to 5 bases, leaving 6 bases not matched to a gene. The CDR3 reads CASKTSGSSDNEQFF. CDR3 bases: TGTGCCAGCAAGACTAGCGGGAGTAGCGACAATGAGCAGTTCTTC.

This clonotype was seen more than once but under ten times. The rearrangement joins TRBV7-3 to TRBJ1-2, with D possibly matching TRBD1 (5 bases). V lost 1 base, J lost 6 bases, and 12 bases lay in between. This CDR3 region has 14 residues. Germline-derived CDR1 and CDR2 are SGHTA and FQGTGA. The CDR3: CASSLNLQGHGYTF. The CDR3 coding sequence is TGTGCCAGCAGCTTAAATCTGCAGGGTCATGGCTACACCTTC.

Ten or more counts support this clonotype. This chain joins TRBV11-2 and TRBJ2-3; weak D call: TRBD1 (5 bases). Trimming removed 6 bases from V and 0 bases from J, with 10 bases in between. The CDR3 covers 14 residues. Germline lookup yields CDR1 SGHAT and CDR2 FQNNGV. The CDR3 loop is CASRQAGSTDTQYF. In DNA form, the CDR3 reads TGTGCCAGCAGACAGGCAGGGAGCACAGATACGCAGTATTTT.

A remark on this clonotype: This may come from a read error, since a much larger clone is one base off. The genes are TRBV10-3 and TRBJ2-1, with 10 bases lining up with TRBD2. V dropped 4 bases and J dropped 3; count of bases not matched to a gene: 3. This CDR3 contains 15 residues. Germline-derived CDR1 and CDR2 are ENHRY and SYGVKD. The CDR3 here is CAISVGLADYNEQFF. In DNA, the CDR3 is TGTGCCATCAGTGTCGGACTAGCGGACTACAATGAGCAGTTCTTC.

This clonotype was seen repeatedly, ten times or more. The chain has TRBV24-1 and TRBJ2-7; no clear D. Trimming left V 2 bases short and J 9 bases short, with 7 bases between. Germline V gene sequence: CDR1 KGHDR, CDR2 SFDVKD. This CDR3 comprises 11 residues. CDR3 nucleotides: TGTGCCACCAGTGATTCCCGTTGGCAGTACTTC. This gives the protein CATSDSRWQYF.

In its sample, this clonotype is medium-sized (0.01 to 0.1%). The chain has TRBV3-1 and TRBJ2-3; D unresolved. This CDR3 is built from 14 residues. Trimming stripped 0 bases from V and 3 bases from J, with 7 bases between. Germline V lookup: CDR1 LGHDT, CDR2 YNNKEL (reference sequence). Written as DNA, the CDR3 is TGTGCCAGCAGCCAAGATGTGACGACAGATACGCAGTATTTT. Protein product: CASSQDVTTDTQYF.

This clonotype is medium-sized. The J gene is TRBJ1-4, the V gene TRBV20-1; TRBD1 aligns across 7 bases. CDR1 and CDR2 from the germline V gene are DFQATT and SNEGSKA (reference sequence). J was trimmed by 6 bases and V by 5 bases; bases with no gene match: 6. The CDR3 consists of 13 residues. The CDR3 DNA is TGCAGTGCTGCAGGGGGGGCTGATGAAAAACTGTTTTTT. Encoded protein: CSAAGGADEKLFF.

The CDR3 DNA reads TGTGCCAGCAGTTTATTTACACCCGGAAGCACTGAAGCTTTCTTT. It codes for CASSLFTPGSTEAFF. The rearrangement uses TRBV28 and TRBJ1-1; D not resolved. V dropped 1 base and J dropped 4 bases, with 13 bases sitting between them. Per germline, CDR1 MDHEN and CDR2 SYDVKM. The CDR3 totals 15 residues.

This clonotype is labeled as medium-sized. CDR3 protein: CASSLDRSYEQYF. CDR3 nucleotides: TGTGCCAGTAGTTTGGACAGGTCCTACGAGCAGTACTTC. V is TRBV19 and J is TRBJ2-7; 7 nucleotides line up with TRBD1. Germline V gives CDR1 LNHDA, CDR2 SQIVND (reference sequence). The CDR3 is made up of 13 amino acids. Losses at the gene ends were 5 bases for V and 1 base for J; bases not matched to a gene: 2.

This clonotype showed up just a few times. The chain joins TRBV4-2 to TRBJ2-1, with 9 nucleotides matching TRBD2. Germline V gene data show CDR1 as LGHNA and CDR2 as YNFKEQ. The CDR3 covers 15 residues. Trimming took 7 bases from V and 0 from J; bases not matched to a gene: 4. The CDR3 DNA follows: TGTGCCAGCACCAGACTAGCGGACTCCTACAATGAGCAGTTCTTC. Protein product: CASTRLADSYNEQFF.

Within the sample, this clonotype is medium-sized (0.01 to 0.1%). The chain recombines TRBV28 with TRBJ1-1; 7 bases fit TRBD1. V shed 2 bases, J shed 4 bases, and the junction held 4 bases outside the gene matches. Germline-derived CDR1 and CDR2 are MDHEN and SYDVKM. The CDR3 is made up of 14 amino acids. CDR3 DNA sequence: TGTGCCAGCAGTTTACCGCAGGGGGTCACTGAAGCTTTCTTT. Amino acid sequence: CASSLPQGVTEAFF.